This is a list of T cell receptor beta chains from one sample in a study of IL-17A CD8 T cells in psoriatic arthritis synovium. The table came from immunoSEQ multiplex PCR; TCRdb's copy has only in-frame clones and leaves some out. The table has 2,300 or so clones, roughly 72% seen once. The sequenced material came from memory CD8+ T cells from synovial fluid. Every receptor here comes from a human donor with psoriatic arthritis. Both conserved end residues are part of each CDR3. Each record gives: J gene, D gene, V gene, CDR3 length, clone size, CDR3 DNA, CDR3 protein. The D gene is left open where the match is weak. A row's size may be missing; if present it is once, few, many or a size class.

J gene: TRBJ1-1
D gene: .
V gene: TRBV6-1
CDR3 length: 15
clone size: .
CDR3 DNA: TGTGCCAGCAGTCCCCCAACTGACATGAACACTGAAGCTTTCTTT
CDR3 protein: CASSPPTDMNTEAFF

J gene: TRBJ2-7
D gene: TRBD1
V gene: TRBV27
CDR3 length: 14
clone size: .
CDR3 DNA: TGTGCCAGCAGTCGCGACAGGGGAGGAAACGAGCAGTACTTC
CDR3 protein: CASSRDRGGNEQYF

J gene: TRBJ2-7
D gene: .
V gene: TRBV7-7
CDR3 length: 15
clone size: few
CDR3 DNA: TGTGCTAGCACCCCACCCGGGGCGAGCTCCTACGAGCAGTACTTC
CDR3 protein: CASTPPGASSYEQYF

J gene: TRBJ2-1
D gene: .
V gene: TRBV28
CDR3 length: 14
clone size: .
CDR3 DNA: TGTGCCACCAGGCCCGCGGGGATGGGGAATGAGCAGTTCTTC
CDR3 protein: CATRPAGMGNEQFF

J gene: TRBJ1-1
D gene: .
V gene: TRBV4-2
CDR3 length: 15
clone size: .
CDR3 DNA: TGTGCCAGCAGCCAAGAGTTCGGCTGGAACACTGAAGCTTTCTTT
CDR3 protein: CASSQEFGWNTEAFF

J gene: TRBJ2-6
D gene: .
V gene: TRBV5-1
CDR3 length: 15
clone size: .
CDR3 DNA: TGCGCCAGCAGCTTGATCGGGGCTGGGGCCAACGTCCTGACTTTC
CDR3 protein: CASSLIGAGANVLTF

J gene: TRBJ2-6
D gene: .
V gene: TRBV27
CDR3 length: 16
clone size: .
CDR3 DNA: TGTGCCAGCAGTCCGACTCACATTTCTGGGGCCAACGTCCTGACTTTC
CDR3 protein: CASSPTHISGANVLTF

J gene: TRBJ1-1
D gene: .
V gene: TRBV11-2
CDR3 length: 14
clone size: .
CDR3 DNA: TGTGCCAGCAGCTTAGGACCACTAATGGGTGAAGCTTTCTTT
CDR3 protein: CASSLGPLMGEAFF

J gene: TRBJ2-7
D gene: .
V gene: TRBV11-2
CDR3 length: 13
clone size: .
CDR3 DNA: TGTGCCAGCAGCTCGGAGGGACGCTACGAGCAGTACTTC
CDR3 protein: CASSSEGRYEQYF

J gene: TRBJ1-3
D gene: .
V gene: TRBV27
CDR3 length: 15
clone size: .
CDR3 DNA: TGTGCCAGCAGCTTAGGTTTGGCCCCCGGAAACACCATATATTTT
CDR3 protein: CASSLGLAPGNTIYF

J gene: TRBJ1-2
D gene: .
V gene: TRBV9
CDR3 length: 15
clone size: few
CDR3 DNA: TGTGCCAGCAGCGCGGGGACGGGACCGAACTATGGCTACACCTTC
CDR3 protein: CASSAGTGPNYGYTF

J gene: TRBJ2-7
D gene: TRBD2
V gene: TRBV9
CDR3 length: 13
clone size: few
CDR3 DNA: TGTGCCAGCAGCGCGGGGGGGAATTACGAGCAGTACTTC
CDR3 protein: CASSAGGNYEQYF

J gene: TRBJ1-5
D gene: .
V gene: TRBV4-1
CDR3 length: 17
clone size: .
CDR3 DNA: TGCGCCAGCAGCCAAGATAACGGGGCTACGAGCAATCAGCCCCAGCATTTT
CDR3 protein: CASSQDNGATSNQPQHF

J gene: TRBJ2-5
D gene: .
V gene: TRBV6-4
CDR3 length: 14
clone size: .
CDR3 DNA: TGTGCCAGCAGTATGGGCGGGGATGGAGAGACCCAGTACTTC
CDR3 protein: CASSMGGDGETQYF

J gene: TRBJ1-2
D gene: .
V gene: TRBV6-5
CDR3 length: 13
clone size: .
CDR3 DNA: TGTGCCAGCAGTTACTGGGCCCACCGTGGCTACACCTTC
CDR3 protein: CASSYWAHRGYTF

J gene: TRBJ2-3
D gene: .
V gene: TRBV10-2
CDR3 length: 13
clone size: .
CDR3 DNA: TGCGCCAGCAGTGAGTTAGCTGCGGATACGCAGTATTTT
CDR3 protein: CASSELAADTQYF

J gene: TRBJ1-5
D gene: .
V gene: TRBV9
CDR3 length: 15
clone size: .
CDR3 DNA: TGTGCCAGCAGCGTGGGGGGGATGAGCAATCAGCCCCAGCATTTT
CDR3 protein: CASSVGGMSNQPQHF

J gene: TRBJ1-1
D gene: .
V gene: TRBV7-6
CDR3 length: 15
clone size: few
CDR3 DNA: TGTGCCAGCAGCTTAGCGGAGGGGCTGAACACTGAAGCTTTCTTT
CDR3 protein: CASSLAEGLNTEAFF

J gene: TRBJ2-1
D gene: .
V gene: TRBV7-7
CDR3 length: 14
clone size: .
CDR3 DNA: TGTGCTAGCAGCTTAGACACGGGGGCGCGGGAGCAGTTCTTC
CDR3 protein: CASSLDTGAREQFF

J gene: TRBJ2-3
D gene: TRBD2
V gene: TRBV7-2
CDR3 length: 13
clone size: .
CDR3 DNA: TGTGCCAGCGGACTAGCCCGCACAGATACGCAGTATTTT
CDR3 protein: CASGLARTDTQYF

J gene: TRBJ1-1
D gene: .
V gene: TRBV27
CDR3 length: 15
clone size: once
CDR3 DNA: TGTGCCAGCAGTTTGCATCCGGGAGCGAACACTGAAGCTTTCTTT
CDR3 protein: CASSLHPGANTEAFF

J gene: TRBJ2-1
D gene: .
V gene: TRBV6-1
CDR3 length: 15
clone size: .
CDR3 DNA: TGTGCCAGCAGTGAACAGGTGGGCTCCTACAATGAGCAGTTCTTC
CDR3 protein: CASSEQVGSYNEQFF

J gene: TRBJ2-1
D gene: .
V gene: TRBV6-1
CDR3 length: 12
clone size: once
CDR3 DNA: TGTGCCAGCCTAAGCACCTACAATGAGCAGTTCTTC
CDR3 protein: CASLSTYNEQFF

J gene: TRBJ1-1
D gene: .
V gene: TRBV27
CDR3 length: 11
clone size: .
CDR3 DNA: TGTGCCAGCAGACTGGGCACTGAAGCTTTCTTT
CDR3 protein: CASRLGTEAFF

J gene: TRBJ2-7
D gene: .
V gene: TRBV7-9
CDR3 length: 14
clone size: .
CDR3 DNA: TGTGCCAGCAGCTTAGGTGTACAGCCTTACGAGCAGTACTTC
CDR3 protein: CASSLGVQPYEQYF

J gene: TRBJ1-1
D gene: .
V gene: TRBV11-1
CDR3 length: 15
clone size: .
CDR3 DNA: TGTGCCAGCAGCCTCCAGGGGTTCATGAACACTGAAGCTTTCTTT
CDR3 protein: CASSLQGFMNTEAFF

J gene: TRBJ1-1
D gene: .
V gene: TRBV29-1
CDR3 length: 15
clone size: .
CDR3 DNA: TGCAGCGTGGATAGTCGGGACTCAATGAACACTGAAGCTTTCTTT
CDR3 protein: CSVDSRDSMNTEAFF

J gene: TRBJ1-1
D gene: .
V gene: TRBV7-8
CDR3 length: 14
clone size: few
CDR3 DNA: TGTGCCAGCACCTTGGAGCGAGGGAACACTGAAGCTTTCTTT
CDR3 protein: CASTLERGNTEAFF

J gene: TRBJ2-5
D gene: TRBD1
V gene: TRBV27
CDR3 length: 15
clone size: few
CDR3 DNA: TGTGCCAGCAGTGCCGAACAGGGGATGGGAGAGACCCAGTACTTC
CDR3 protein: CASSAEQGMGETQYF

J gene: TRBJ2-5
D gene: TRBD1
V gene: TRBV11-1
CDR3 length: 15
clone size: .
CDR3 DNA: TGTGCCAGCAGCTCGCCATCGGACAGGGAAGAGACCCAGTACTTC
CDR3 protein: CASSSPSDREETQYF

J gene: TRBJ1-2
D gene: TRBD1
V gene: TRBV29-1
CDR3 length: 16
clone size: .
CDR3 DNA: TGCAGCGTTGATAAGAGAGGCGGCGGGACAGGGTACGGCTACACCTTC
CDR3 protein: CSVDKRGGGTGYGYTF

J gene: TRBJ2-1
D gene: .
V gene: TRBV19
CDR3 length: 13
clone size: .
CDR3 DNA: TGTGCCAGTAGTAAAGGGGGGTCGAATGAGCAGTTCTTC
CDR3 protein: CASSKGGSNEQFF

J gene: TRBJ2-7
D gene: .
V gene: TRBV29-1
CDR3 length: 15
clone size: .
CDR3 DNA: TGCAGCGTTGAAGCCCCTGGGACTGGTTCGGGCGAGCAGTACTTC
CDR3 protein: CSVEAPGTGSGEQYF

J gene: TRBJ1-2
D gene: TRBD1
V gene: TRBV19
CDR3 length: 16
clone size: .
CDR3 DNA: TGTGCCAGTAGTATCCCCGGGACAGACTTCTTTTATGGCTACACCTTC
CDR3 protein: CASSIPGTDFFYGYTF

J gene: TRBJ1-2
D gene: .
V gene: TRBV4-1
CDR3 length: 14
clone size: few
CDR3 DNA: TGCGCCAGCAGCCCGACGAGGGGGAACTATGGCTACACCTTC
CDR3 protein: CASSPTRGNYGYTF

J gene: TRBJ1-2
D gene: TRBD1
V gene: TRBV7-9
CDR3 length: 16
clone size: .
CDR3 DNA: TGTGCCAGCAGCTCCCCGGGACAGAGACTAAACTATGGCTACACCTTC
CDR3 protein: CASSSPGQRLNYGYTF

J gene: TRBJ1-2
D gene: .
V gene: TRBV15
CDR3 length: 16
clone size: few
CDR3 DNA: TGTGCCACCAGCAGAGATCGGGGCCTGGGCGACTATGGCTACACCTTC
CDR3 protein: CATSRDRGLGDYGYTF

J gene: TRBJ2-2
D gene: TRBD1
V gene: TRBV11-2
CDR3 length: 16
clone size: .
CDR3 DNA: TGTGCCAGCAGCCCTCCGGGACAGGGCAACACCGGGGAGCTGTTTTTT
CDR3 protein: CASSPPGQGNTGELFF

J gene: TRBJ2-1
D gene: .
V gene: TRBV7-9
CDR3 length: 13
clone size: .
CDR3 DNA: TGTGCCAGCACCGAGGGGCTGGGGAATGAGCAGTTCTTC
CDR3 protein: CASTEGLGNEQFF

J gene: TRBJ2-7
D gene: .
V gene: TRBV5-4
CDR3 length: 14
clone size: few
CDR3 DNA: TGTGCCAGCAGCGTATCCAGGGGTCTCCACGAGCAGTACTTC
CDR3 protein: CASSVSRGLHEQYF

J gene: TRBJ1-2
D gene: TRBD1
V gene: TRBV19
CDR3 length: 16
clone size: few
CDR3 DNA: TGTGCCAGTAGTCCAGACTGGACAGGGTTCCTGAATGGCTACACCTTC
CDR3 protein: CASSPDWTGFLNGYTF

J gene: TRBJ2-5
D gene: TRBD1
V gene: TRBV6-5
CDR3 length: 15
clone size: once
CDR3 DNA: TGTGCCAGCAGTTACGGGACAGGTTGGGAAGAGACCCAGTACTTC
CDR3 protein: CASSYGTGWEETQYF

J gene: TRBJ2-6
D gene: .
V gene: TRBV25-1
CDR3 length: 17
clone size: .
CDR3 DNA: TGTGCCAGCAGTGAATCGGGGAGGTTCTCTGGGGCCAACGTCCTGACTTTC
CDR3 protein: CASSESGRFSGANVLTF

J gene: TRBJ1-2
D gene: TRBD1
V gene: TRBV9
CDR3 length: 14
clone size: few
CDR3 DNA: TGTGCCAGCAGCGAAAGGGGGCCCGGCTATGGCTACACCTTC
CDR3 protein: CASSERGPGYGYTF

J gene: TRBJ2-7
D gene: TRBD1
V gene: TRBV28
CDR3 length: 13
clone size: .
CDR3 DNA: TGTGCCAGCAAAAGGACAGGGACCTACGAGCAGTACTTC
CDR3 protein: CASKRTGTYEQYF

J gene: TRBJ2-1
D gene: .
V gene: TRBV11-2
CDR3 length: 17
clone size: .
CDR3 DNA: TGTGCCAGCAGCGCCCAAGCTTCGGGACTCCTAACCAATGAGCAGTTCTTC
CDR3 protein: CASSAQASGLLTNEQFF

J gene: TRBJ2-7
D gene: .
V gene: TRBV27
CDR3 length: 13
clone size: .
CDR3 DNA: TGTGCCAGCAAAGCGGGGCCAGGGGGCGAGCAGTACTTC
CDR3 protein: CASKAGPGGEQYF

J gene: TRBJ2-3
D gene: TRBD2
V gene: TRBV5-1
CDR3 length: 15
clone size: few
CDR3 DNA: TGCGCCAGCAGCTTCGGACTAGCGGGGGAAGATACGCAGTATTTT
CDR3 protein: CASSFGLAGEDTQYF

J gene: TRBJ2-7
D gene: .
V gene: TRBV6-5
CDR3 length: 13
clone size: .
CDR3 DNA: TGTGCCAGCAGTTGGGGGTTCTCCTACGAGCAGTACTTC
CDR3 protein: CASSWGFSYEQYF

J gene: TRBJ1-5
D gene: .
V gene: TRBV30
CDR3 length: 15
clone size: few
CDR3 DNA: TGTGCCTGGAGTCCCCTCAGCCGTGAGGGGCTGCCCCAGCATTTT
CDR3 protein: CAWSPLSREGLPQHF

J gene: TRBJ1-2
D gene: TRBD1
V gene: TRBV7-3
CDR3 length: 15
clone size: .
CDR3 DNA: TGTGCCAGCAGCCCCCAGGGGACAGGGAACTATGGCTACACCTTC
CDR3 protein: CASSPQGTGNYGYTF

J gene: TRBJ1-3
D gene: .
V gene: TRBV4-1
CDR3 length: 13
clone size: .
CDR3 DNA: TGCGCCAGCAGCCAACTTTCTGGAAACACCATATATTTT
CDR3 protein: CASSQLSGNTIYF

J gene: TRBJ2-3
D gene: TRBD2
V gene: TRBV9
CDR3 length: 16
clone size: once
CDR3 DNA: TGTGCCAGCAGCGTCCTAGGGGAGCGGGGGGCCGATACGCAGTATTTT
CDR3 protein: CASSVLGERGADTQYF

J gene: TRBJ2-1
D gene: TRBD2
V gene: TRBV7-9
CDR3 length: 14
clone size: .
CDR3 DNA: TGTGCCAGCACTAGACTAGCGGAGGGGGGTGAGCAGTTCTTC
CDR3 protein: CASTRLAEGGEQFF